Described below is a single T cell receptor beta chain sequence and its context. This clonotype was detected ten times or more. This clone's antigen is unknown. No base quality information exists; no much larger clone differs at one position. According to the germline V gene (reference sequence), CDR1 reads MNHNY and CDR2 reads SVGAGI. There are 13 amino acids in the CDR3, from cysteine to phenylalanine inclusive. Only the CDR3 portion is preserved as DNA: 39 bases, with reading frame beginning at the first base. V and J lose 6 bases and 1 base, and a span of 7 bases separates them. Sequencing was performed on an Illumina NovaSeq 6000. TCRalpha and TCRbeta cDNA libraries were constructed by 5'RACE with constant-segment primers, with sample barcodes and unique molecular identifiers being introduced. RNA was extracted from every sample with Trizol reagent. Libraries were amplified in two PCR steps, with a second sample barcode and Illumina TruSeq adapters added in the second step. Libraries were sequenced on an Illumina NovaSeq with 2 x 150 bp paired-end reads. Regarding the original processing steps: With migec v1.2.7, reads were demultiplexed and then collapsed into UMI-guided consensus sequences. Using mixcr v2.1.11, UMI consensuses were aligned to TRA and TRB V and J templates and then assembled into clonotypes. Expanded or contracted clonotypes were those called significant by both edgeR and NoisET, with noise models trained on biological replicates. For edgeR calls, the thresholds were a false discovery rate-adjusted p below 0.01 and a log2 fold-change of 1. As an exploratory analysis of dynamics, max-normalized trajectories of the 1000 most abundant clonotypes were examined by PCA with hierarchical clustering. The CD4 or CD8 phenotype of responding clones was assigned using the separately sequenced CD4+ and CD8+ repertoires. The public reads were reanalyzed by TCRdb: fastp trimming at Q25, MiXCR alignment, in-frame beta chains only. Each CDR3 protein gets just one entry, which takes the most common genes and DNA from the rows behind it. TCRdb's processing, not the authors' own work, is the source of the V and J calls. In this sample the table shows some 43,000 distinct CDR3 sequences, less than 8% of which occur a single time. 0.8% to 1% of the sample is held by the ten biggest clonotypes.

These data are taken from a study of T-cell memory formation after mild COVID-19 (dated by TCRdb to the early 2020s). Concerning the study at large: TCR sequence clusters from the two donors were largely donor specific. In two donors, T-cell clones that expanded and contracted after mild COVID-19 were followed by sequencing TCRalpha and TCRbeta repertoires longitudinally. The cohort comprised two young, previously healthy adult volunteers, one female and one male.

Ficoll-Paque density gradient centrifugation was the method used to isolate PBMCs. The paper as a whole reports these results and caveats: Contracting CD4+ clones were found mainly in CM and EM memory subsets, while CD8+ clones were enriched in EMRA. Some responding clones were found in pre-infection memory, which suggests that pre-existing cross-reactive memory T cells took part in the SARS-CoV-2 response. The study covered only a couple of mild cases, and larger cohorts including severe cases with pre-infection samples were considered necessary. Clones that contracted from day 15 to 85 showed balanced CD4/CD8 phenotypes, whereas a second wave of clones that expanded from day 15 to 37 leaned towards CD4+. SARS-CoV-2 specificity was not confirmed for the second-wave clones peaking on day 37.

In this chain, TRBV6-6 is recombined with TRBJ1-5; possibly the D gene is TRBD1, per 5 matching bases. Sequenced input: PBMCs or a T cell subset sorted from them (not recorded which). The source is an adult who had mild COVID-19 (a few samples of this study predate the infection). The sample titles of this study are shuffled in the database, so cell type and time point are left out. The DNA sequence reads TGTGCCAGCAGACGGGACAGCAATCAGCCCCAGCATTTT. Translation gives CASRRDSNQPQHF.